These 24 T cell receptor beta chains were all obtained from the same sample, sequenced in a study of beta chain features in type 1 diabetes. Every bit of the isolated RNA underwent reverse transcription, so sequencing read expressed TCRB transcripts. Using immunoSEQ multiplex PCR, the repertoire was profiled, and TCRdb retains in-frame clones only, with some absent. The profile shows 450,000 or so clones, about an eighth of them singletons. Sequences were obtained from naive CD4+ T cells from blood. The receptor source for this set is a woman aged 18-29 years in good health.

V is TRBV29-1 and J is TRBJ1-3; no firm D call. The length of the CDR3 is 15 residues. Germline CDR1 reads SQVTM; CDR2 reads ANQGSEA. V lost 7 bases, J lost 0 bases, and 16 bases lay in between. The CDR3 DNA reads TGCAGCGCCCACATCGGGTTACGCTCTGGAAACACCATATATTTT. This encodes CSAHIGLRSGNTIYF.

A word on this clone: Other DNA sequences in the same sample also yield this CDR3. V and J are TRBV7-9 and TRBJ2-5; D ambiguous. This CDR3 region has 13 residues. V gave up 1 base and J gave up 2 bases, with 5 bases separating them. Germline V gives CDR1 SEHNR, CDR2 FQNEAQ (reference sequence). This CDR3 reads CASSLGVQETQYF. The DNA of the CDR3 is TGTGCCAGCAGCTTAGGGGTACAAGAGACCCAGTACTTC.

This chain connects TRBV28 to TRBJ2-1, with a tentative D call TRBD1 (7 bases). The CDR3 spans 17 residues. Trimming took off 6 bases at V and 0 bases at J, with 18 bases between the two ends. In germline, CDR1 is MDHEN, CDR2 SYDVKM. The CDR3 loop is CASRLAQGVPSYNEQFF. The DNA of the CDR3 is TGTGCCAGCAGACTAGCCCAGGGGGTTCCCTCCTACAATGAGCAGTTCTTC.

This clone was found a few times. This rearrangement joins TRBV4-2 to TRBJ2-1; D could derive from TRBD1 or TRBD2 (5 bases each). V was clipped by 1 base and J by 4 bases, with 11 bases between them. From germline, CDR1 is LGHNA and CDR2 YNFKEQ. This CDR3 is built from 15 residues. The CDR3 spells CASSQVGTGYNEQFF. CDR3 nucleotides: TGTGCCAGCAGCCAAGTTGGGACGGGTTACAATGAGCAGTTCTTC.

The chain has TRBV9 and TRBJ1-5, with unresolved D. Germline V lookup: CDR1 SGDLS, CDR2 YYNGEE. V shed 1 base and J shed 7 bases, with 12 bases lying between them. The CDR3 is 14 residues long. The CDR3 is CASSVMDGSQPQHF. Written as DNA, the CDR3 is TGTGCCAGCAGCGTAATGGACGGCAGCCAGCCCCAGCATTTT.

A few counts support this clone. The CDR3 here is CASSLRDRAYEQYF. CDR3 in DNA: TGCGCCAGCAGCTTACGAGACAGGGCCTACGAGCAGTACTTC. This chain links TRBV5-1 with TRBJ2-7; TRBD1 agrees at 7 bases. This CDR3 has 14 residues. Germline loops: CDR1 SGHRS, CDR2 YFSETQ. V shed 2 bases, J shed 2 bases, and the junction held 4 bases outside the gene matches.

This clone was counted between two and nine times. The V and J genes are TRBV5-1 and TRBJ2-5; maybe TRBD2 (6 bases). V was cut by 5 bases and J by 2 bases, with 13 bases left in between. The CDR3 totals 14 residues. Germline V gives CDR1 SGHRS, CDR2 YFSETQ. The CDR3 DNA follows: TGCGCCAGCAGAATCGAGGGACTGCAAGAGACCCAGTACTTC. Protein sequence: CASRIEGLQETQYF.

This chain connects TRBV6-1 to TRBJ2-5; D not certain. Germline V gene lookup returns CDR1 MNHNS and CDR2 SASEGT. The germline V and J ends were trimmed by 7 bases and 2 bases, with 11 bases remaining between them. The length of the CDR3 is 13 residues. CDR3 in amino acids: CASTQTPQETQYF. CDR3 DNA: TGTGCCAGCACGCAAACCCCACAAGAGACCCAGTACTTC.

This clone appeared a few times. V usage is TRBV7-2 and J usage is TRBJ2-1, with 13 bases lining up with TRBD2. J gave up 6 bases and V 6 bases, and 8 bases lay outside the gene matches. The V gene's germline CDR1 is SGHTA and CDR2 FQGNSA. CDR3 size: 16 residues. The CDR3 protein is CASRLPGLAGVNEQFF. The CDR3 DNA reads as TGTGCCAGCAGATTGCCCGGACTAGCGGGAGTCAATGAGCAGTTCTTC.

This clone occurred a few times. The rearrangement links TRBV27 to TRBJ2-2; 10 nucleotides align to TRBD1. Germline CDR1 is MNHEY and CDR2 is SMNVEV (reference sequence). The CDR3 contains 16 residues. V was clipped by 5 bases and J by 3 bases; unmatched bases: 6. The CDR3 reads CASSPPGQGYTGELFF. The CDR3 DNA reads TGTGCCAGCAGTCCGCCGGGACAGGGGTACACCGGGGAGCTGTTTTTT.

The genes are TRBV7-2 and TRBJ2-3; either TRBD1 or TRBD2 may supply D (5 bases each). Trimming removed 5 bases at V and 3 bases at J, with 18 bases between. Germline V CDR1 and CDR2: SGHTA, FQGNSA. CDR3 size: 16 residues. This CDR3 is CASSPRGGGGTDTQYF. The CDR3 DNA reads TGTGCCAGCAGCCCGAGGGGCGGTGGGGGAACAGATACGCAGTATTTT.

The chain joins TRBV11-3 to TRBJ1-2; D possibly corresponds to TRBD1 (5 bases). Between the trimmed V and J ends, which lost 4 bases and 4 bases, there was a span of 16 bases. The CDR3 is 15 residues long. Looked up from germline, CDR1 is SGHNT and CDR2 is YENEEA. The CDR3 spells CASSSRGWRGYGYTF. For the CDR3, the DNA is TGTGCCAGCAGCTCGCGGGGGTGGCGAGGCTATGGCTACACCTTC.

This clone was observed a handful of times. CDR3 bases: TGTGCCAGCAGCTTTAGCTTAACCTACCCCTACGAGCAGTACTTC. Its protein product is CASSFSLTYPYEQYF. The chain combines TRBV7-9 with TRBJ2-7; D is undetermined. Trimming removed 3 bases from V and 2 bases from J, with 14 bases in between. Germline V lookup: CDR1 SEHNR, CDR2 FQNEAQ (reference sequence). The CDR3 consists of 15 residues.

Only a few counts were recorded for this clone. The gene calls are TRBV4-1 and TRBJ1-3; 7 bases are shared with TRBD1. The germline CDR1 and CDR2 sequences are MGHRA and YSYEKL. V lost 0 bases, J lost 2 bases, and 4 bases stayed unmatched. This CDR3 has 16 amino acids. The CDR3 bases are TGCGCCAGCAGCCAAGATGACAGGGAACCTGGAAACACCATATATTTT. Its protein product is CASSQDDREPGNTIYF.

V gene TRBV4-3 combines with J gene TRBJ1-6; no clear D gene. The CDR3 extends over 13 amino acids. Germline lookup yields CDR1 LGHNA and CDR2 YSLEER. The germline V and J ends were trimmed by 0 bases and 10 bases, with 7 bases remaining between them. This chain's CDR3 is CASSQETGSPLHF. CDR3 nucleotides: TGCGCCAGCAGCCAAGAAACCGGATCACCCCTCCACTTT.

This chain connects TRBV7-8 to TRBJ2-7; D possibly uses TRBD1 or TRBD2 (5 bases each). The V gene's germline CDR1 is SGHVS and CDR2 FQNEAQ. V lost 1 base to trimming and J lost 4 bases, with 8 bases between them. CDR3 length: 13 amino acids. Here the CDR3 reads CASSLDRRYEQYV. CDR3 in DNA: TGTGCCAGCAGCTTAGACAGGAGGTACGAGCAGTACGTC.

This clone has just a few counts. This chain connects TRBV30 to TRBJ2-7; possible D gene TRBD1, 5 bases. This CDR3 is 14 amino acids long. V shed 1 base and J shed 5 bases, with 15 bases lying between them. Germline CDR1 is GTSNPN and CDR2 is SVGIG (reference sequence). As DNA, the CDR3 is TGTGCCTGGAGTGCTGGCAGGGAATTCCACGAGCAGTACTTC. Protein sequence: CAWSAGREFHEQYF.

This clone was seen at least ten times. This chain joins TRBV29-1 and TRBJ2-1; D unclear. Germline V CDR1 and CDR2: SQVTM, ANQGSEA. The V end lost 2 bases, the J end lost 3 bases, and 20 bases lay between the germline ends. CDR3 length: 17 residues. CDR3 DNA: TGCAGCGTTGAAAGGCCTCTGACGAGGTTCCTCTACAATGAGCAGTTCTTC. Amino acid sequence: CSVERPLTRFLYNEQFF.

The V call is TRBV2, the J call TRBJ1-5; the D is unclear. Germline loops: CDR1 SNHLY, CDR2 FYNNEI. This CDR3 has 14 residues. V was shortened by 3 bases and J by 1 base, with 7 bases between the two germline ends. CDR3 residues: CASSEGSSNQPQHF. The CDR3 nucleotides are TGTGCCAGCAGTGAGGGCAGCAGCAATCAGCCCCAGCATTTT.

This clone was seen only a few times. The rearrangement links TRBV28 to TRBJ1-1; D unclear. CDR1 and CDR2 from the germline V gene are MDHEN and SYDVKM. V lost 8 bases, J lost 0 bases, and 10 bases lay in between. The CDR3 is 13 amino acids. CDR3 sequence reads: CASPRRLNTEAFF. CDR3 bases: TGTGCCAGCCCCAGGAGATTGAACACTGAAGCTTTCTTT.

In its sample, this clone was seen a few times. J is TRBJ2-7 and V is TRBV29-1; TRBD1 matches at 10 bases. Germline V gene data show CDR1 as SQVTM and CDR2 as ANQGSEA. The CDR3 is made up of 14 amino acids. Losses at the gene ends were 6 bases for V and 2 bases for J; bases not matched to a gene: 7. The chain's CDR3 is CSVQDRGAPYEQYF. The CDR3 bases are TGCAGCGTCCAGGACAGGGGGGCCCCCTACGAGCAGTACTTC.

The chain links TRBV5-1 to TRBJ2-2; the D is unclear. Germline V CDR1 and CDR2: SGHRS, YFSETQ. CDR3 length: 16 amino acids. The V gene lost 2 bases and the J gene lost 0 bases, with 11 bases spanning the gap. The chain's CDR3 is CASSFWLSANTGELFF. CDR3 bases: TGCGCCAGCAGCTTTTGGTTGTCGGCGAACACCGGGGAGCTGTTTTTT.

This clone was found a few times. This CDR3 is CASSLGYSQETQYF. The CDR3 DNA reads TGTGCCAGCAGCTTGGGCTATTCACAAGAGACCCAGTACTTC. The chain uses TRBV5-4 and TRBJ2-5; D is unresolved. The V and J ends lost 0 bases and 2 bases respectively, with 8 bases between them. Germline V CDR1 and CDR2: SGHNT, YYREEE (reference sequence). The CDR3 runs to 14 residues.

The chain recombines TRBV7-9 with TRBJ2-7, with D possibly TRBD2 on 5 matching bases. CDR3 length: 16 amino acids. From germline, CDR1 is SEHNR and CDR2 FQNEAQ (reference sequence). V shed 6 bases and J shed 0 bases, with 18 bases lying between them. DNA for the CDR3: TGTGCCAGCAGTTTAACAAGCGGATCCAGCTCCTACGAGCAGTACTTC. This gives the protein CASSLTSGSSSYEQYF.